The rows below give T cell receptor beta chains drawn from one sample of a study of blood T cell repertoires in COVID-19. Clones were read by immunoSEQ multiplex PCR, and TCRdb kept only the in-frame ones, dropping some. The sample gives over 100,000 clones, approximately 85% of which show up once; around 8% is in the top ten. Specimen: peripheral blood. These receptors were taken from a man aged 65-85 years with acute or convalescent COVID-19. CDR3s include the opening cysteine and the closing phenylalanine or tryptophan. The order of the fields is V gene, J gene, clone size, D gene, CDR3 protein, CDR3 DNA. D genes are given only for firm matches. The size field is filled for only some rows; it gives once, few, many or a size class.

v_gene: TRBV19; j_gene: TRBJ1-4; abundance: few; d_gene: -; CDR3aa: CASKQRTASGEKLFF; CDR3nt: TGTGCCAGTAAGCAACGGACAGCCTCAGGAGAAAAACTGTTTTTT
v_gene: TRBV5-1; j_gene: TRBJ2-5; abundance: -; d_gene: -; CDR3aa: CASSARTPQETQYF; CDR3nt: TGCGCCAGCAGCGCTAGGACACCTCAAGAGACCCAGTACTTC
v_gene: TRBV28; j_gene: TRBJ2-1; abundance: once; d_gene: TRBD2; CDR3aa: CASTLAGGPNEQFF; CDR3nt: TGTGCCAGCACACTAGCGGGAGGGCCGAATGAGCAGTTCTTC
v_gene: TRBV6-4; j_gene: TRBJ2-2; abundance: -; d_gene: -; CDR3aa: CASSPFGATGELFF; CDR3nt: TGTGCCAGCAGTCCCTTTGGGGCGACCGGGGAGCTGTTTTTT
v_gene: TRBV3-1/TRBV3-2; j_gene: TRBJ2-1; abundance: -; d_gene: TRBD2; CDR3aa: CASSYPGLAGSYNEQFF; CDR3nt: TGTGCCAGCAGCTACCCGGGACTAGCGGGTTCCTACAATGAGCAGTTCTTC
v_gene: TRBV7-2; j_gene: TRBJ2-6; abundance: -; d_gene: -; CDR3aa: CASSLGSGSSGANVLTF; CDR3nt: TGTGCCAGCAGCTTAGGCAGCGGCTCCTCTGGGGCCAACGTCCTGACTTTC
v_gene: TRBV3-1/TRBV3-2; j_gene: TRBJ1-1; abundance: -; d_gene: -; CDR3aa: CASSQDKGGTEAFF; CDR3nt: TGTGCCAGCAGCCAAGATAAGGGGGGGACTGAAGCTTTCTTT
v_gene: TRBV28; j_gene: TRBJ2-1; abundance: -; d_gene: -; CDR3aa: CASSFGRDNEQFF; CDR3nt: TGTGCCAGCAGTTTTGGGCGTGACAATGAGCAGTTCTTC
v_gene: TRBV5-6; j_gene: TRBJ1-1; abundance: -; d_gene: -; CDR3aa: CASSSVSGGRNTEAFF; CDR3nt: TGTGCCAGCAGCTCGGTTTCTGGAGGGAGGAACACTGAAGCTTTCTTT
v_gene: TRBV24-1; j_gene: TRBJ2-1; abundance: -; d_gene: TRBD2; CDR3aa: CATSDPSGGGSNEQFF; CDR3nt: TGTGCCACCAGTGACCCTAGCGGGGGGGGCTCCAATGAGCAGTTCTTC